The present TCR beta chain was sequenced within a study of cytomegalovirus exposure and HLA in healthy donors. This CDR3 comprises 13 residues. The germline gives CDR1 MNHNY, CDR2 SVGAGI (reference sequence). Trimming took off 7 bases at V and 0 bases at J, with 10 bases between the two ends. The PCR used 60 Vbeta and 13 Jbeta primers. TCRdb's copy holds only in-frame clones and misses some; the assay was immunoSEQ multiplex PCR. The sample lists 95,000 to 150,000 clones; 70% to 90% were seen once. The receptor comes from a young man in good health and CMV-seropositive. Material for sequencing was PBMCs. The chain carries TRBV6-6 and TRBJ2-7; D remains ambiguous. This CDR3 reads CASKLLNSYEQYF. CDR3 nucleotide sequence: TGTGCCAGCAAGCTACTGAACTCCTACGAGCAGTACTTC.